The present T cell receptor (beta chain) was sequenced within a study of blood T cell repertoires in COVID-19. Clones were read by immunoSEQ multiplex PCR, and TCRdb kept only the in-frame ones, dropping some. The table lists 150,000 to 200,000 clones, 83% of them singletons. This CDR3 is 18 amino acids long. From germline, CDR1 is SGHVS and CDR2 FNYEAQ. The V gene end was trimmed by 1 base and the J gene end by 4 bases; junction bases not matched to a gene: 15. Source material: peripheral blood. The clonotype was recovered from a human donor in a cohort sampled during active COVID-19. V is TRBV7-6 and J is TRBJ1-2, with 7 bases matching TRBD1. The DNA for the CDR3 is TGTGCCAGCAGCTTAGTACAGGGGATCGGTATGGGCGTCTATGGCTACACCTTC. It translates to CASSLVQGIGMGVYGYTF.